This T cell receptor (beta chain) was recorded in a study of shared clonotypes between healthy human individuals. Study background: CD8 memory received one plate per donor, CD8 naive two, CD4 memory three and CD4 naive three.

Germline lookup yields CDR1 SEHNR and CDR2 FQNEAQ (reference sequence). The CDR3 runs 16 residues. V lost 5 bases and J lost 5, with 22 bases in between. In regard to this clone: No antigen is known for it.

Points from the study as a whole: Against clonotypes common to all four donors, non-shared ones had lower generation probabilities.

Assay execution took place at the deep level. The table came from immunoSEQ multiplex PCR; TCRdb's copy has only in-frame clones and leaves some out. In the table there are over 2 million clones, roughly 94% of which are singletons. Positive CCR7 selection of CD45RO-negative cells yielded the naive CD8 cells, and terminally differentiated effector memory CD45RA+ cells were excluded. This TCR came from a man aged 18 to 29 in good health. The source material was naive CD8+ T cells sorted from blood. V gene TRBV7-9 combines with J gene TRBJ2-7, with D possibly called TRBD1 or TRBD2 (5 bases each). The DNA for the CDR3 is TGTGCCAGCAGCCCGGGAATGGGACCCAAAGGACACGAGCAGTACTTC. It translates to CASSPGMGPKGHEQYF.